This TCR beta chain was identified during a study of shared clonotypes between healthy human individuals. Study-level results: The genetic and exposure-history diversity represented was limited by few donors.

Naive CD8 cells were CD45RO-negative, positively selected for CCR7, excluding terminally differentiated effector memory CD45RA+ cells. None of the donors, who were healthy HIV-negative adults, had recently had acute infections or vaccinations. Only in-frame clones appear in the TCRdb table, and some are missing; sequencing was by immunoSEQ multiplex PCR. Of roughly 2,000,000 clones listed, roughly 94% were seen once; the top ten hold 1% to 1.5%. Of note for this clone: Its antigen is unidentified.

Germline V gene data show CDR1 as SGHAT and CDR2 as FQNNGV. V lost 0 bases, J lost 1 base, and 10 bases lay in between. The length of the CDR3 is 16 residues. The receptor was derived from a young man in good health. J is TRBJ1-3 and V is TRBV11-2, with unresolved D. The sample comprised naive CD8+ T cells sorted from blood. In nucleotides, the CDR3 is TGTGCCAGCAGCTTAGATATGGGCTTATCTGGAAACACCATATATTTT. This codes for CASSLDMGLSGNTIYF.